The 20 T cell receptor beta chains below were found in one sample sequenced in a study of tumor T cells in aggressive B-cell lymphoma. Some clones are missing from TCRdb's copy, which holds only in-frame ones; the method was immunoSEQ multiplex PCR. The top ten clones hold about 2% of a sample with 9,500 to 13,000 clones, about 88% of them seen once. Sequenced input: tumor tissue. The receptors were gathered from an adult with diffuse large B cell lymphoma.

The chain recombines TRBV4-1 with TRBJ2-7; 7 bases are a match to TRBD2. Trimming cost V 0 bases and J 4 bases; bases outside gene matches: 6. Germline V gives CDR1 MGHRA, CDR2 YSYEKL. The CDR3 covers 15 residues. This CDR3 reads CASSQDPSGGYEQYF. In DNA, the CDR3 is TGCGCCAGCAGCCAAGACCCTTCGGGAGGATACGAGCAGTACTTC.

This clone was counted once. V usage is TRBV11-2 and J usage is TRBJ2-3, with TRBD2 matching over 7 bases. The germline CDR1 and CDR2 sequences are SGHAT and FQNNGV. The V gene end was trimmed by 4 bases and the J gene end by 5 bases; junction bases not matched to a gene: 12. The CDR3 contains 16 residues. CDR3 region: CASSSAWGGVEDTQYF. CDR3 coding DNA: TGTGCCAGCAGCTCGGCGTGGGGGGGTGTTGAAGATACGCAGTATTTT.

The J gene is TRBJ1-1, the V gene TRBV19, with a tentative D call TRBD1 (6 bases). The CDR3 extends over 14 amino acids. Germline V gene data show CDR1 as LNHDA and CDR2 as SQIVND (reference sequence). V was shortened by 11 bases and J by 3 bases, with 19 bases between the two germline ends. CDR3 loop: CAAFRQAGDTEAFF. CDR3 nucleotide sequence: TGTGCCGCCTTTCGACAGGCGGGGGACACTGAAGCTTTCTTT.

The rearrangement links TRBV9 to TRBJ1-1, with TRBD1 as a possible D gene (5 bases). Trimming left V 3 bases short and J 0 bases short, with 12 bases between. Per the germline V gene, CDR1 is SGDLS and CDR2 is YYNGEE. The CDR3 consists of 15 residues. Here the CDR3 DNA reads TGTGCCAGCAGCGGGGGGGGGTCCATGAACACTGAAGCTTTCTTT. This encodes CASSGGGSMNTEAFF.

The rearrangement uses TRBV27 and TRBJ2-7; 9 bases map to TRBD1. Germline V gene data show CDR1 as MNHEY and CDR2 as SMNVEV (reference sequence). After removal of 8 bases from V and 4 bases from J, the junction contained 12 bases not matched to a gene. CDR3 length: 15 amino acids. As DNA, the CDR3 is TGTGCCAGCCGCCCCCGCGGGACAGGGCGATACGAGCAGTACTTC. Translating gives CASRPRGTGRYEQYF.

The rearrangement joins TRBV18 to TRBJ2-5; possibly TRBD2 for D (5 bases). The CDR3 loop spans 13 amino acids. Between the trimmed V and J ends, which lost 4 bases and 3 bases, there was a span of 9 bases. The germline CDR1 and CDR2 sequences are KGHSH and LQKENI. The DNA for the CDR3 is TGTGCCAGCTCACTGGAGGAAGAAGAGACCCAGTACTTC. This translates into CASSLEEEETQYF.

The CDR3 reads CASTTQALYNEQFF. The CDR3 nucleotides read TGTGCCAGCACTACGCAGGCCCTATACAATGAGCAGTTCTTC. The genes are TRBV6-1 and TRBJ2-1, with D unresolved. The CDR3 is made up of 14 amino acids. V was trimmed by 7 bases and J by 4 bases, leaving 14 bases between them. Germline CDR1 MNHNS, CDR2 SASEGT.

CDR3 amino acids: CASSELAVGELFF. The CDR3 DNA reads TGTGCCAGCAGCGAACTAGCGGTCGGGGAGCTGTTTTTT. V and J are TRBV7-9 and TRBJ2-2, with 8 nucleotides matching TRBD2. The CDR3 loop spans 13 amino acids. The ends lost 5 bases at V and 7 bases at J; junction bases unmatched: 3. Germline CDR1 reads SEHNR; CDR2 reads FQNEAQ (reference sequence).

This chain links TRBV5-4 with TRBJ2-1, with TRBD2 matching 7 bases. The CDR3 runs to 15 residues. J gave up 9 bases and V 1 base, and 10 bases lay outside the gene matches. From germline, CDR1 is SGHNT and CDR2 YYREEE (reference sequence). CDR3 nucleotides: TGTGCCAGCAGCTTGTCCCTAGCGTCGGGGGGTGAGCAGTTCTTC. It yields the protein CASSLSLASGGEQFF.

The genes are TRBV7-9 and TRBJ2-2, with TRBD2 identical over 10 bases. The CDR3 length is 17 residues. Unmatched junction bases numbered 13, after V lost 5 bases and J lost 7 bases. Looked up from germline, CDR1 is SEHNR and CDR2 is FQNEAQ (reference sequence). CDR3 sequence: CASSPRTAGGPGGELFF. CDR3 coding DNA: TGTGCCAGCAGCCCCCGTACAGCGGGAGGGCCGGGCGGGGAGCTGTTTTTT.

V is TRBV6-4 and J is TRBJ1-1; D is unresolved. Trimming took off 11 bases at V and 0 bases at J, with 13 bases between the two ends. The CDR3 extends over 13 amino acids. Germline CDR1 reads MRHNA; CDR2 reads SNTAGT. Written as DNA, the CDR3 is TGTGCCCCCCACTTCAGGCTGAACACTGAAGCTTTCTTT. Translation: CAPHFRLNTEAFF.

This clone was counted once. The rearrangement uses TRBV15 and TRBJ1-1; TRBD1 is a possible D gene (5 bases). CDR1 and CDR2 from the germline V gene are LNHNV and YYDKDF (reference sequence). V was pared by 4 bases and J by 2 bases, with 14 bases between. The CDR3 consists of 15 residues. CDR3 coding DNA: TGTGCCACCAGCACGCGGACCGGGGGTAACACTGAAGCTTTCTTT. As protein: CATSTRTGGNTEAFF.

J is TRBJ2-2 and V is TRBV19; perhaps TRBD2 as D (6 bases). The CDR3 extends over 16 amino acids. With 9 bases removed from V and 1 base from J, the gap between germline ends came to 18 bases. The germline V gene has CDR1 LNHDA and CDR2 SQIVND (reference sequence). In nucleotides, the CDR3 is TGTGCCAGCCACAAGGGCGCGGGGAGGAACACCGGGGAGCTGTTTTTT. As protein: CASHKGAGRNTGELFF.

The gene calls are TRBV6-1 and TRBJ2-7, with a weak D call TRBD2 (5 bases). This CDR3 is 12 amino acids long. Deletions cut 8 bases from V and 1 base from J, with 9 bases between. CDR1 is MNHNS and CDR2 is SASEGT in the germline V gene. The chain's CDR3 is CASGGWSYEQYF. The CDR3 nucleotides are TGTGCCAGCGGAGGATGGTCCTACGAGCAGTACTTC.

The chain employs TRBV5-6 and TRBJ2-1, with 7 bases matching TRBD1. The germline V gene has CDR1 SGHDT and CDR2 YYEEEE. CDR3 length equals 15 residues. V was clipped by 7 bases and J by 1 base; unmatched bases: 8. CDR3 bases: TGTGCCAGCGGGACAGACCTGTGGTCCTACAATGAGCAGTTCTTC. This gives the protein CASGTDLWSYNEQFF. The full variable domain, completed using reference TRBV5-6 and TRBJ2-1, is DAGVTQSPTHLIKTRGQQVTLRCSPKSGHDTVSWYQQALGQGPQFIFQYYEEEERQRGNFPDRFSGHQFPNYSSELNVNALLLGDSALYLCASGTDLWSYNEQFFGPGTRLTVL.

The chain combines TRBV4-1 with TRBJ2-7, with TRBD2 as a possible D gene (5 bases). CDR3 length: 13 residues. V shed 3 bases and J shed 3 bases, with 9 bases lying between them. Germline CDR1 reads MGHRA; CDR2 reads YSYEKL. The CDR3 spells CASSQSTSYEQYF. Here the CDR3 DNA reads TGCGCCAGCAGCCAGTCTACTAGCTACGAGCAGTACTTC.

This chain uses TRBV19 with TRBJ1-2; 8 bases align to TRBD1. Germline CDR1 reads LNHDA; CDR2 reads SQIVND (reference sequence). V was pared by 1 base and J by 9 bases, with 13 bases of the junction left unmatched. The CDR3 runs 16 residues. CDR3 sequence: CASSIVFGTGSMSYTF. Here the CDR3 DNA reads TGTGCCAGTAGTATAGTCTTTGGGACAGGATCGATGAGCTACACCTTC.

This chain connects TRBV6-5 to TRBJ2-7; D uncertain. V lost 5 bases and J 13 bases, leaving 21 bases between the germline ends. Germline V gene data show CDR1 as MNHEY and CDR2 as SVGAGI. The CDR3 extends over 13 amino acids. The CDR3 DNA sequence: TGTGCCAGCAGTCAGAGCCCTCTAGGATCAGATTACTTC. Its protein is CASSQSPLGSDYF.

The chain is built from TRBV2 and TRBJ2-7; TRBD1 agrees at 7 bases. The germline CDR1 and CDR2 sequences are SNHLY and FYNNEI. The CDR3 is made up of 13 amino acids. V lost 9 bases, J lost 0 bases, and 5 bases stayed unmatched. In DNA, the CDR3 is TGTGCCAGGAGGGACAGTTCCTCCTACGAGCAGTACTTC. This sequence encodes CARRDSSSYEQYF. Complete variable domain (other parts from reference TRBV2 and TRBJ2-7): EPEVTQTPSHQVTQMGQEVILRCVPISNHLYFYWYRQILGQKVEFLVSFYNNEISEKSEIFDDQFSVERPDGSNFTLKIRSTKLEDSAMYFCARRDSSSYEQYFGPGTRLTVT.

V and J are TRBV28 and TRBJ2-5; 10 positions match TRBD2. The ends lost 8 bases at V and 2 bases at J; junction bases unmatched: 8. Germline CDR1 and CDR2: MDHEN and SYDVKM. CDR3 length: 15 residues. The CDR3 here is CASARAGGPQETQYF. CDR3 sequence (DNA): TGTGCCAGCGCCCGAGCGGGAGGGCCGCAAGAGACCCAGTACTTC.